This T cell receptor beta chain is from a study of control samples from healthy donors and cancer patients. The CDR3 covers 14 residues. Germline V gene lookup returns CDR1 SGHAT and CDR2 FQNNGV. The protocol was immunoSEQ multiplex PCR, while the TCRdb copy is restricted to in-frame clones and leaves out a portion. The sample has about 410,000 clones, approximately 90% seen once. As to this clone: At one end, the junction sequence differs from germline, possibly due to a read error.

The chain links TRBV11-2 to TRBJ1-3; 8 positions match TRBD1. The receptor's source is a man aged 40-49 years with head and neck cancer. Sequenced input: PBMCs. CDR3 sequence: CASSPTGAGNTIYF. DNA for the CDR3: TGTGCCAGCAGCCCGACAGGGGCTGGAAACACTATATATTTT.